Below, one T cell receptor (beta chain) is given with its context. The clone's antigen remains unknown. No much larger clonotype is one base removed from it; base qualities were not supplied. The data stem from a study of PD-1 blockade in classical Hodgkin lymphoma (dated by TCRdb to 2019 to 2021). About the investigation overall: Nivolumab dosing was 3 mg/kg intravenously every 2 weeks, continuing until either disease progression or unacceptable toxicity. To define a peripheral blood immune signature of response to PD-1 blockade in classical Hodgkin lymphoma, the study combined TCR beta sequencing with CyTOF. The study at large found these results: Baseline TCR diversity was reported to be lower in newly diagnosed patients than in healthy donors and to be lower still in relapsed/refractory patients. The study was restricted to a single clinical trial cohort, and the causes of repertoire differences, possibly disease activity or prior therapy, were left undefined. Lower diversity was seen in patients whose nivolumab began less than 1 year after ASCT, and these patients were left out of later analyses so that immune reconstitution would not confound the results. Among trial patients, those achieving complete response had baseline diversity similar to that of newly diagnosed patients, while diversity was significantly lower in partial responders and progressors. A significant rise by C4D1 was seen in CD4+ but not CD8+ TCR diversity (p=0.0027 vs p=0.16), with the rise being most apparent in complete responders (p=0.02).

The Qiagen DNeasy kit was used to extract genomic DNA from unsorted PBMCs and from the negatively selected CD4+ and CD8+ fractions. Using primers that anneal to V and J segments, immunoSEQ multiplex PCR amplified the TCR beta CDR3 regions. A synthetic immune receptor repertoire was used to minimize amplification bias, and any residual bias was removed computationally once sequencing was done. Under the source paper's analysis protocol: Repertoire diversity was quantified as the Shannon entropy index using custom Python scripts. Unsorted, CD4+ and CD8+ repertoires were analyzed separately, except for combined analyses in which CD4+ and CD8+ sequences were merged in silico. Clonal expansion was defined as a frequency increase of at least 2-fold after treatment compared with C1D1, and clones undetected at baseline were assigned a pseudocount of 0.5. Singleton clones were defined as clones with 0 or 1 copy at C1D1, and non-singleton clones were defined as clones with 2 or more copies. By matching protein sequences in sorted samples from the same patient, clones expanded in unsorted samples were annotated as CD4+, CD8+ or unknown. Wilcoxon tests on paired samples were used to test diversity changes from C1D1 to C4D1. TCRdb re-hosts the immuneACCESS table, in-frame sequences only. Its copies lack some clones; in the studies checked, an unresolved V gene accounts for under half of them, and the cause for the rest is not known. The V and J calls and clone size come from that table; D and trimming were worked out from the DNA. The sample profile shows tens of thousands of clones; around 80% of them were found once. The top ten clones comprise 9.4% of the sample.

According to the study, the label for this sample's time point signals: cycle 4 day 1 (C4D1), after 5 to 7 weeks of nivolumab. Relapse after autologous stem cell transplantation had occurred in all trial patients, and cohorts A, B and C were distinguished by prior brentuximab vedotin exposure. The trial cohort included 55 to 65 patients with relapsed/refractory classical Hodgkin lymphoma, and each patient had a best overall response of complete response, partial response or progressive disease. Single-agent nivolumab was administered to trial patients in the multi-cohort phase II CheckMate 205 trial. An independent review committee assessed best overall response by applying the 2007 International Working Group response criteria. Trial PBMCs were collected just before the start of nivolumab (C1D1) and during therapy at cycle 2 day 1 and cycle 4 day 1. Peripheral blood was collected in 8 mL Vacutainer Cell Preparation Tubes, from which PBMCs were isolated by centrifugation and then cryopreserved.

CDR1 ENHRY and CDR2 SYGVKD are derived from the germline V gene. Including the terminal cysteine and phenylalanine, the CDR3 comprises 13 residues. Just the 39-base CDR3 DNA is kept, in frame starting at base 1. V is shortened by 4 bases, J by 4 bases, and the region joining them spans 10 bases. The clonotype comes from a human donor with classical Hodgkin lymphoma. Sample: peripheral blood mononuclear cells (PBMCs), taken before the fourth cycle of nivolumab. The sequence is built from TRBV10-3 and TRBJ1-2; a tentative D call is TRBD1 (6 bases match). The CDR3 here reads CAISGSRGYGYTF. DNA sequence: TGTGCCATCAGTGGAAGCAGGGGCTATGGCTACACCTTC.